The T cell receptor (beta chain) described here comes from a study of T cells after posttransplantation cyclophosphamide. The CDR3 loop spans 14 amino acids. The V and J ends lost 4 bases and 4 bases, in that order; junction bases with no gene match: 6. From germline, CDR1 is SGDLS and CDR2 YYNGEE. For this clone: The same CDR3 arises from other DNA sequences in this sample as well.

Sequencing used immunoSEQ multiplex PCR; TCRdb keeps in-frame clones, though not all of them. The table shows some 61,000 clones, with roughly 93% occurring only once. Sequencing input: PBMCs. The V call is TRBV9, the J call TRBJ2-5, with TRBD1 matching over 8 bases. The clonotype was recovered from a woman aged 25 to 39 in good health and a related stem cell transplant donor. CDR3 nucleotide sequence: TGTGCCAGCAGCCCTACAGGGGGTCCAGAGACCCAGTACTTC. It is translated as CASSPTGGPETQYF.